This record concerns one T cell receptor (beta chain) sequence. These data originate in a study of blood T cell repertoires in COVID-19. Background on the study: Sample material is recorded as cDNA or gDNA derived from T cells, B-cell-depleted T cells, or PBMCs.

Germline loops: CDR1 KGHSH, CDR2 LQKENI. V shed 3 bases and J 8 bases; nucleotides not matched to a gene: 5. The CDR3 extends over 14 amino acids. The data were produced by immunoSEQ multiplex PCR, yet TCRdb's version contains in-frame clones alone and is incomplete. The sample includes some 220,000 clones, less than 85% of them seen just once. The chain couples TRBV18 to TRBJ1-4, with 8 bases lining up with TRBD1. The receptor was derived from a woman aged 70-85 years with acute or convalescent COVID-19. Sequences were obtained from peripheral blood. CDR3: CASSPRDRQEKLFF. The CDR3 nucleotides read TGTGCCAGCTCACCCCGGGACAGGCAAGAAAAACTGTTTTTT.